These 19 T cell receptor beta chains came from one sample sequenced in a study of cytomegalovirus exposure and HLA in healthy donors. Only in-frame clones appear in the TCRdb table, and some are missing; sequencing was by immunoSEQ multiplex PCR. The sample records fewer than 100,000 clones, roughly 90% being singletons. The sample taken for sequencing was PBMCs. The receptors were sampled from a man aged 30-40 years in good health and CMV-seronegative.

The rearrangement joins TRBV10-3 to TRBJ2-3; D unclear. CDR3 length equals 13 residues. The V gene's germline CDR1 is ENHRY and CDR2 SYGVKD. Trimming pared 7 bases from V and 0 bases from J, leaving 8 bases between. CDR3 region: CAIKEPSTDTQYF. In DNA form, the CDR3 reads TGTGCCATCAAAGAGCCTAGCACAGATACGCAGTATTTT.

V usage is TRBV6-5 and J usage is TRBJ1-2, with TRBD1 as a possible D gene (5 bases). This CDR3 has 15 residues. CDR1 and CDR2 (germline): MNHEY, SVGAGI. V was cut by 4 bases and J by 2 bases, with 14 bases left in between. CDR3 bases: TGTGCCAGCAGTTCCGGGGGAGGCCAGAACTATGGCTACACCTTC. This encodes CASSSGGGQNYGYTF.

CDR3 sequence: CASSRGGKNIQYF. The DNA for the CDR3 is TGTGCCAGCAGCAGGGGAGGGAAAAACATTCAGTACTTC. This chain connects TRBV5-8 to TRBJ2-4; 7 bases match TRBD2. The CDR3 is made up of 13 amino acids. Trimming at V came to 4 bases and at J to 4 bases, leaving 2 bases not matched to a gene. Germline lookup yields CDR1 SGHTS and CDR2 YDEGEE.

The chain recombines TRBV12-5 with TRBJ2-1, with TRBD2 matching 9 bases. J was trimmed by 0 bases and V by 2 bases; bases with no gene match: 11. Germline CDR1 LGHNT, CDR2 FRNRAP. This CDR3 contains 19 residues. The CDR3 sequence is CASGLMSGRYTSSYNEQFF. In DNA form, the CDR3 reads TGTGCTAGTGGTTTGATGAGCGGGAGGTATACGAGCTCCTACAATGAGCAGTTCTTC.

The chain joins TRBV5-8 to TRBJ2-7, with D perhaps matching TRBD1 (5 bases). The CDR3 has 15 residues. Germline assignment: CDR1 SGHTS and CDR2 YDEGEE. V gave up 1 base and J gave up 0 bases, with 11 bases separating them. The CDR3 sequence: CASSLLQGGSYEQYF. The CDR3 DNA is TGTGCCAGCAGCTTGCTCCAGGGCGGCTCCTACGAGCAGTACTTC.

This rearrangement joins TRBV11-2 to TRBJ2-7; the D gene is possibly TRBD1 (6 bases). This CDR3 has 13 residues. Germline CDR1 SGHAT, CDR2 FQNNGV. The ends were cut back, 6 bases at V and 4 bases at J, with 13 bases in the middle. CDR3 nucleotides: TGTGCCAGCAGTTTCAAGGGGGTGTACGAGCAGTACTTC. Protein product: CASSFKGVYEQYF.

This chain connects TRBV28 to TRBJ2-5; 13 positions match TRBD2. The germline V gene encodes CDR1 MDHEN and CDR2 SYDVKM. The CDR3 has 16 amino acids. With V trimmed by 9 bases and J by 4 bases, 11 bases remained unmatched. The chain's CDR3 is CASITTSGRGRETQYF. The DNA of the CDR3 is TGTGCCAGTATCACTACTAGCGGGAGGGGTAGAGAGACCCAGTACTTC.

This chain uses TRBV5-6 with TRBJ1-3; D not certain. Trimming stripped 4 bases from V and 8 bases from J, with 19 bases between. CDR3 length: 15 residues. The germline gives CDR1 SGHDT, CDR2 YYEEEE. CDR3 residues: CASSALDGEAHTIYF. CDR3 bases: TGTGCCAGCAGCGCTCTGGATGGCGAGGCTCACACCATATATTTT.

The rearrangement uses TRBV5-1 and TRBJ2-2; TRBD2 matches at 13 bases. Germline trimming cut 6 bases from V and 0 bases from J; bases unmatched to any gene: 5. The CDR3 consists of 17 residues. The germline V gene has CDR1 SGHRS and CDR2 YFSETQ. The CDR3 bases are TGCGCCAGCACGGGACTAGCGGGGAATACGAACACCGGGGAGCTGTTTTTT. It specifies CASTGLAGNTNTGELFF.

This chain joins TRBV10-3 and TRBJ2-5; D perhaps matches TRBD1 (7 bases). The germline V and J ends were trimmed by 2 bases and 2 bases, with 15 bases remaining between them. CDR3 length: 16 amino acids. The germline V gene has CDR1 ENHRY and CDR2 SYGVKD. CDR3 sequence: CAISEGRQGGQETQYF. As DNA, the CDR3 is TGTGCCATCAGTGAGGGGCGGCAGGGGGGACAAGAGACCCAGTACTTC.

This clone has just a few counts. The rearrangement uses TRBV27 and TRBJ2-2; D not resolved. The CDR3 is made up of 14 amino acids. The V and J ends lost 0 bases and 1 base respectively, with 3 bases between them. The germline CDR1 and CDR2 sequences are MNHEY and SMNVEV (reference sequence). The CDR3 sequence: CASSLSRNTGELFF. CDR3 in DNA: TGTGCCAGCAGTTTATCCAGGAACACCGGGGAGCTGTTTTTT.

V and J are TRBV5-8 and TRBJ2-7; D call uncertain. Looked up from germline, CDR1 is SGHTS and CDR2 is YDEGEE. Trimming removed 1 base from V and 2 bases from J, with 7 bases in between. CDR3 size: 13 residues. In nucleotides, the CDR3 is TGTGCCAGCAGCTTGTACAGAACCTACGAGCAGTACTTC. This translates into CASSLYRTYEQYF.

The gene calls are TRBV27 and TRBJ1-1, with 8 bases fitting TRBD1. With V trimmed by 4 bases and J by 4 bases, 5 bases remained unmatched. Germline CDR1 and CDR2: MNHEY and SMNVEV (reference sequence). The CDR3 has 14 residues. CDR3 sequence (DNA): TGTGCCAGCAGTTACACAGGGGGTGGCACTGAAGCTTTCTTT. Protein sequence: CASSYTGGGTEAFF.

This clone was recorded only once. This sequence joins TRBV27 and TRBJ2-6; D may be TRBD2 (6 bases). The CDR3 contains 15 residues. The germline CDR1 and CDR2 sequences are MNHEY and SMNVEV (reference sequence). The V end lost 4 bases, the J end lost 0 bases, and 7 bases lay between the germline ends. Here the CDR3 reads CASSYGGSGANVLTF. CDR3 DNA: TGTGCCAGCAGTTACGGGGGCTCTGGGGCCAACGTCCTGACTTTC.

The DNA of the CDR3 is TGCGCCAGCAGCTTGGACTCTCAGGGGAGTCAGCCCCAGCATTTT. Translating it yields CASSLDSQGSQPQHF. The rearrangement joins TRBV5-1 to TRBJ1-5; D might be TRBD1 (6 bases). This CDR3 contains 15 residues. The V end was cut by 0 bases, the J end by 6 bases, with 13 bases between. Per the germline V gene, CDR1 is SGHRS and CDR2 is YFSETQ.

The genes are TRBV19 and TRBJ2-1; a possible D gene is TRBD1 (5 bases). The CDR3 has 15 residues. CDR1 is LNHDA and CDR2 is SQIVND in the germline V gene (reference sequence). Trimming stripped 7 bases from V and 2 bases from J, with 15 bases between. CDR3 sequence: CASTPRGSTYNEQFF. CDR3 in DNA: TGTGCCAGTACCCCAAGGGGCTCCACCTACAATGAGCAGTTCTTC.

This clone showed up just once. This chain connects TRBV2 to TRBJ2-4; possible D gene TRBD1, 6 bases. Trimming removed 4 bases at V and 11 bases at J, with 9 bases between. The CDR3 extends over 11 amino acids. Per the germline V gene, CDR1 is SNHLY and CDR2 is FYNNEI. CDR3 bases: TGTGCCAGCAGTGCTACAGGGTTTCAGTACTTC. Residues: CASSATGFQYF.

The rearrangement joins TRBV19 to TRBJ1-6, with TRBD1 matching 9 bases. Per the germline V gene, CDR1 is LNHDA and CDR2 is SQIVND (reference sequence). The CDR3 loop spans 14 amino acids. Trimming cost V 3 bases and J 8 bases; bases outside gene matches: 2. Here the CDR3 reads CASSIRDRDSPLHF. In DNA, the CDR3 is TGTGCCAGTAGTATCCGGGACAGGGATTCACCCCTCCACTTT.

The rearrangement joins TRBV2 to TRBJ2-7; D might be TRBD1 (6 bases). Germline-derived CDR1 and CDR2 are SNHLY and FYNNEI. The CDR3 contains 15 residues. V lost 3 bases and J 10 bases, leaving 22 bases between the germline ends. CDR3 sequence: CASSDLRGTLGSQYF. The CDR3 DNA follows: TGTGCCAGCAGTGATTTAAGGGGGACCTTAGGGAGCCAGTACTTC.